Shown below are 9 T cell receptor beta chains from a single sample sequenced in a study of cytomegalovirus exposure and HLA in healthy donors. The study ran its PCR with 60 Vbeta and 13 Jbeta primers. The data were produced by immunoSEQ multiplex PCR, yet TCRdb's version contains in-frame clones alone and is incomplete. The sample includes about 210,000 clones, around 84% of them seen just once. What was sequenced was PBMCs. The source of these receptors is a girl aged 2 to 9 in good health and CMV-seronegative.

This sequence joins TRBV5-1 and TRBJ2-7; TRBD1 is a possible D gene (5 bases). This CDR3 is 15 amino acids long. Germline-derived CDR1 and CDR2 are SGHRS and YFSETQ. V shed 0 bases and J shed 3 bases, with 13 bases lying between them. The CDR3 spells CASSLVPGKNYEQYF. CDR3 coding DNA: TGCGCCAGCAGCTTGGTTCCAGGGAAAAACTACGAGCAGTACTTC.

The chain has TRBV12-5 and TRBJ1-2; 7 positions match TRBD1. Germline assignment: CDR1 LGHNT and CDR2 FRNRAP. The CDR3 totals 13 residues. J lost 4 bases, V lost 9 bases, and 8 bases had no gene match. The CDR3 loop reads CARGRGPSYGYTF. The CDR3 nucleotides are TGTGCTAGGGGAAGGGGGCCTAGCTATGGCTACACCTTC.

This clone came up once. The chain joins TRBV15 to TRBJ2-7; 7 bases align to TRBD1. The CDR3 is 15 amino acids. From germline, CDR1 is LNHNV and CDR2 YYDKDF (reference sequence). The trim removed 3 bases at V and 3 bases at J, leaving 8 bases unmatched. CDR3 amino acids: CATSSPRQGVYEQYF. CDR3 DNA: TGTGCCACCAGCAGTCCCAGGCAGGGGGTCTACGAGCAGTACTTC.

The chain links TRBV21-1 to TRBJ2-7; TRBD1 is the table's D call, not checked against the DNA. TRBV21-1 is a recognized pseudogene. This CDR3 region has 15 residues. CDR3 region: CASNPPGTATNEQYF. The CDR3 bases are TGTGCCAGCAACCCTCCCGGGACAGCTACGAACGAGCAGTACTTC.

The chain is built from TRBV7-8 and TRBJ1-1; D may be TRBD1 (5 bases). The CDR3 contains 14 residues. Germline CDR1 reads SGHVS; CDR2 reads FQNEAQ. The germline V and J ends were trimmed by 4 bases and 10 bases, with 19 bases remaining between them. The CDR3 DNA follows: TGTGCCAGCAGCTCCAGCGGGGGAGGCTGCGGAGCTTTCTTT. This gives the protein CASSSSGGGCGAFF.

The V call is TRBV14, the J call TRBJ2-1; 8 positions agree with TRBD2. The CDR3 covers 15 residues. From germline, CDR1 is SGHDN and CDR2 FVKESK. V was pared by 1 base and J by 2 bases, with 1 base of the junction left unmatched. CDR3 amino acids: CASSQAGGAYNEQFF. CDR3 coding DNA: TGTGCCAGCAGCCAAGCCGGGGGGGCCTACAATGAGCAGTTCTTC.

With regard to this clone: The sample has other DNA sequences that encode this CDR3 too. The V gene is TRBV5-1, the J gene TRBJ1-4; weak D call: TRBD1 (5 bases). V shed 0 bases and J shed 5 bases, with 11 bases lying between them. The V gene's germline CDR1 is SGHRS and CDR2 YFSETQ. This CDR3 region has 15 residues. Here the CDR3 reads CASSLAGGGNEKLFF. CDR3 bases: TGCGCCAGCAGCTTGGCCGGGGGGGGGAATGAAAAACTGTTTTTT.

CDR3 sequence reads: CASSEFYREGEQYF. The CDR3 nucleotides are TGTGCCAGCAGTGAATTTTACAGGGAAGGCGAGCAGTACTTC. The chain is built from TRBV25-1 and TRBJ2-7; D possibly corresponds to TRBD1 (6 bases). The V gene's germline CDR1 is MGHDK and CDR2 SYGVNS. The V end lost 1 base, the J end lost 6 bases, and 13 bases lay between the germline ends. The CDR3 runs to 14 residues.

The rearrangement links TRBV7-2 to TRBJ1-6; D is possibly TRBD1 (5 bases). Germline-derived CDR1 and CDR2 are SGHTA and FQGNSA. Trimming removed 0 bases from V and 9 bases from J, with 15 bases in between. CDR3 size: 16 residues. The CDR3 nucleotides are TGTGCCAGCAGCTTAGCTTCGGGACTGAATGGTTCACCCCTCCACTTT. Its translation: CASSLASGLNGSPLHF.